What follows is one TCR beta chain and its context. No antigen is known for it. This record belongs to a study of T cell repertoires in ileal Crohn's disease. Looking at the study overall: M6 samples are neoterminal ileum biopsies from postoperative colonoscopy. The study's findings and limits: Clonality above 26.8% at surgery always came with endoscopic recurrence.

TCRdb keeps only in-frame clones here, not all; method: immunoSEQ multiplex PCR. The sample contains approximately 15,000 clones, about three quarters of which appear only once. The CDR3 spans 16 residues. Germline V lookup: CDR1 MDHEN, CDR2 SYDVKM. V shed 1 base, J shed 8 bases, and the junction held 11 bases outside the gene matches. Time point described: neoterminal ileum biopsy at postoperative endoscopy, about 6 months after surgery. This TCR was sampled from an adult with Crohn's disease. The sample consisted of ileal tissue. This rearrangement joins TRBV28 to TRBJ1-2; 9 bases fit TRBD1. The CDR3 loop is CASSLSLPGTGWGYTF. The CDR3 DNA reads as TGTGCCAGCAGTTTATCCCTGCCCGGGACAGGGTGGGGCTACACCTTC.